Following are 7 T cell receptor beta chains from one sample sequenced in a study of control samples from healthy donors and cancer patients. Produced via immunoSEQ multiplex PCR; TCRdb's table is partial and in-frame only. The sample shows around 130,000 clones, about 95% of them seen only once. Source material: blood. The receptors shown here come from a man aged 25 to 40 in good health.

The genes are TRBV28 and TRBJ2-7, with D possibly being TRBD1 (8 bases). This CDR3 region has 14 residues. Germline loops: CDR1 MDHEN, CDR2 SYDVKM. V dropped 5 bases and J dropped 1 base, with 12 bases sitting between them. The CDR3 nucleotides are TGTGCCAGCAGTGGACAGGGAGGGTCCTACGAGCAGTACTTC. Translation: CASSGQGGSYEQYF.

The rearrangement joins TRBV18 to TRBJ1-1; D is uncertain. With 3 bases removed from V and 7 bases from J, the gap between germline ends came to 12 bases. Germline loops: CDR1 KGHSH, CDR2 LQKENI. The CDR3 length is 13 residues. The chain's CDR3 is CASSPPGLFEAFF. The CDR3 DNA is TGTGCCAGCTCACCGCCCGGACTATTTGAAGCTTTCTTT.

This chain connects TRBV7-8 to TRBJ1-2; D is undetermined. CDR3 length: 13 amino acids. V dropped 1 base and J dropped 8 bases, with 11 bases sitting between them. CDR1 and CDR2 from the germline V gene are SGHVS and FQNEAQ. CDR3 bases: TGTGCCAGCAGCTTAGTGGTGGGAGAGGGCTACACCTTC. Protein: CASSLVVGEGYTF. Filled out from reference TRBV7-8 and TRBJ1-2, the complete variable domain reads GAGVSQSPRYKVAKRGQDVALRCDPISGHVSLFWYQQALGQGPEFLTYFQNEAQLDKSGLPSDRFFAERPEGSVSTLKIQRTQQEDSAVYLCASSLVVGEGYTFGSGTRLTVV.

The V and J genes are TRBV27 and TRBJ2-7; D unresolved. This CDR3 is 16 amino acids long. V lost 5 bases and J 0 bases, leaving 17 bases between the germline ends. The germline V gene has CDR1 MNHEY and CDR2 SMNVEV (reference sequence). In DNA, the CDR3 is TGTGCCAGCAGTCCAGCGTTCTACCTGAGCTCCTACGAGCAGTACTTC. Its translation is CASSPAFYLSSYEQYF.

J is TRBJ1-2 and V is TRBV3-1 (or the pseudogene TRBV3-2); no clear D gene. The CDR3 covers 13 residues. Trimming cost V 0 bases and J 4 bases, with 6 bases left between them. The germline V gene has CDR1 LGHDT and CDR2 YNNKEL (reference sequence). The CDR3 region is CASSQEQFYGYTF. The CDR3 DNA follows: TGTGCCAGCAGCCAAGAACAGTTCTATGGCTACACCTTC.

This clone was counted once. The chain recombines TRBV7-9 with TRBJ2-3; D remains unclear. CDR3 length: 14 residues. The germline V gene encodes CDR1 SEHNR and CDR2 FQNEAQ (reference sequence). Trimming cost V 6 bases and J 0 bases, with 10 bases left between them. CDR3 sequence (DNA): TGTGCCAGCAGTCCCCCTTCTAGCACAGATACGCAGTATTTT. Protein sequence: CASSPPSSTDTQYF.

Of note for this clone: The conserved phenylalanine or tryptophan is not found at the CDR3 terminus, so this likely reflects a read error. No DNA is shown, since the ends of the CDR3 on it are uncertain; the CDR3 is the one TCRdb lists. This chain links TRBV7-9 with TRBJ2-7; the table's D gene call, TRBD1, was not cross checked with the DNA. The V gene's germline CDR1 is SEHNR and CDR2 FQNEAQ (reference sequence). The CDR3 extends over 13 residues, inclusive of both ends. CDR3 residues: CASSLNLVGQWIL.